The entry below gives a single T cell receptor beta chain sequence along with its context. With 3 bases clipped from V and 2 bases from J, the junction kept 3 bases outside the gene matches. Germline assignment: CDR1 LNHDA and CDR2 SQIVND (reference sequence). This CDR3 region has 15 residues. This sample stems from a study of T cell changes during pregnancy in multiple sclerosis. Clones were read by immunoSEQ multiplex PCR, and TCRdb kept only the in-frame ones, dropping some. The sample has about 50,000 clones; roughly 90% are singletons. This TCR was recovered from a female donor with multiple sclerosis, enrolled in a pregnancy study. The chain carries TRBV19 and TRBJ1-5, with 8 bases matching TRBD1. The sequences come from CD4+ T cells from peripheral blood mononuclear cells, collected after pregnancy. CDR3 coding DNA: TGTGCCAGTAGTATTAGGGGACAGGGCAATCAGCCCCAGCATTTT. Translating gives CASSIRGQGNQPQHF.